The entry that follows covers one T cell receptor (beta chain) sequence. This sample is drawn from a study of blood T cell repertoires in COVID-19. Profiling relied on immunoSEQ multiplex PCR, and the TCRdb table lists in-frame clones only, not all of them. The sample contains about 150,000 clones, around 80% of which appear only once. CDR3 length: 12 amino acids. Trimming took 6 bases from V and 8 from J, leaving 11 bases between them. Germline V gene sequence: CDR1 LNHDA, CDR2 SQIVND (reference sequence). The clonotype originates from a woman aged 45 to 65 with acute or convalescent COVID-19. Sequencing input: peripheral blood. The rearrangement joins TRBV19 to TRBJ2-1; possibly TRBD1 for D (6 bases). The CDR3 sequence: CASRNRADEQFF. CDR3 nucleotides: TGTGCCAGTAGAAACAGGGCTGATGAGCAGTTCTTC.